Below, 12 T cell receptor beta chains from the same sample are listed, as sequenced in a study of human T cells and chemical hapten exposure. TCRdb re-analysed the RACE reads in MiXCR, keeping a single row per CDR3 protein. The sample contains some 110,000 distinct CDR3 sequences, roughly an eighth of which appear only once. Time point meaning: patch test 1, 2 weeks after DPC sensitization. The treatment here: therapeutic diphenylcyclopropenone sensitization with weekly scalp DPC. This material consisted of whole blood, taken in connection with sensitization to the hapten diphenylcyclopropenone (DPC). The receptors shown here come from a woman between 50 and 59 years old with alopecia areata. Some clones in this sample may be carry-over from other donors' samples.

This clonotype was observed a few times. This chain links TRBV10-3 with TRBJ1-6, with D uncertain. V lost 2 bases and J 9 bases, leaving 11 bases between the germline ends. Germline assignment: CDR1 ENHRY and CDR2 SYGVKD. The CDR3 loop spans 14 amino acids. CDR3 in DNA: TGTGCCATCAGTGAGACCGGTAAGGCTTCACCCCTCCACTTT. This gives the protein CAISETGKASPLHF.

This clonotype has at least ten counts. The chain is built from TRBV7-9 and TRBJ1-1; D is unresolved. The CDR3 has 11 residues. CDR1 is SEHNR, CDR2 FQNEAQ, per germline (reference sequence). The V gene lost 9 bases and the J gene lost 8 bases, with 13 bases spanning the gap. The CDR3 bases are TGTGCCAGTGAAGCACTGAGCGAAGCTTTCTTT. Amino acids: CASEALSEAFF.

Ten or more counts support this clonotype. V usage is TRBV7-2 and J usage is TRBJ2-1, with D hard to call. In germline, CDR1 is SGHTA, CDR2 FQGNSA. The ends were cut back, 2 bases at V and 2 bases at J, with 16 bases in the middle. The CDR3 runs to 17 residues. CDR3 protein: CASSLRSGTLTYNEQFF. The CDR3 region has the DNA TGTGCCAGCAGCTTACGGTCCGGCACCCTCACCTACAATGAGCAGTTCTTC.

Many counts were recorded for this clonotype. The V call is TRBV11-2, the J call TRBJ2-5; unclear D gene. Germline values: CDR1 SGHAT, CDR2 FQNNGV. V lost 4 bases and J lost 3, with 9 bases in between. The CDR3 runs 13 residues. The CDR3 here is CASSWWAEETQYF. In DNA, the CDR3 is TGTGCCAGCAGCTGGTGGGCAGAAGAGACCCAGTACTTC.

The gene calls are TRBV11-2 and TRBJ2-2; no clear D gene. V was shortened by 1 base and J by 4 bases, with 25 bases between the two germline ends. The germline V gene encodes CDR1 SGHAT and CDR2 FQNNGV. The CDR3 has 20 amino acids. CDR3 bases: TGTGCCAGCAGCTTAGGCTTCCAGAGGTCGGCCGGAGAGTCCACCGGGGAGCTGTTTTTT. This codes for CASSLGFQRSAGESTGELFF. Full variable domain (outside the CDR3, taken from reference TRBV11-2 and TRBJ2-2): EAGVAQSPRYKIIEKRQSVAFWCNPISGHATLYWYQQILGQGPKLLIQFQNNGVVDDSQLPKDRFSAERLKGVDSTLKIQPAKLEDSAVYLCASSLGFQRSAGESTGELFFGEGSRLTVL.

This clonotype was detected only a few times. V gene TRBV6-5 combines with J gene TRBJ2-5; D gene uncertain. V lost 2 bases, J lost 7 bases, and 8 bases lay in between. Germline lookup yields CDR1 MNHEY and CDR2 SVGAGI. The CDR3 has 12 amino acids. The CDR3 region has the DNA TGTGCCAGCAGTTACAAAGGCGGGACCCAGTACTTC. It encodes CASSYKGGTQYF.

This clonotype was observed many times. This sequence joins TRBV14 and TRBJ2-3; no definite D call. The CDR3 sequence is 13 residues long. The germline V gene has CDR1 SGHDN and CDR2 FVKESK. V was pared by 2 bases and J by 5 bases, with 8 bases between. The CDR3, as DNA: TGTGCCAGCAGCCAAAGTCCCAAAGATACGCAGTATTTT. The encoded protein is CASSQSPKDTQYF. Filled out from reference TRBV14 and TRBJ2-3, the complete variable domain reads EAGVTQFPSHSVIEKGQTVTLRCDPISGHDNLYWYRRVMGKEIKFLLHFVKESKQDESGMPNNRFLAERTGGTYSTLKVQPAELEDSGVYFCASSQSPKDTQYFGPGTRLTVL.

The chain carries TRBV9 and TRBJ1-2; tentatively, D is TRBD1 (5 bases). The CDR3 consists of 15 residues. The V end was cut by 0 bases, the J end by 2 bases, with 11 bases between. Germline assignment: CDR1 SGDLS and CDR2 YYNGEE. The CDR3, as DNA: TGTGCCAGCAGCGTAGTGAGCTCAGGGAACTATGGCTACACCTTC. Protein product: CASSVVSSGNYGYTF.

This clonotype has more than one count but fewer than ten. CDR3 DNA: TGCGCCAGCAGCCTCCTCCCAGGCAGCTCCTACAATGAGCAGTTCTTC. Residues: CASSLLPGSSYNEQFF. The chain recombines TRBV5-1 with TRBJ2-1; D gene ambiguous. CDR1 SGHRS and CDR2 YFSETQ come from the germline V gene. The CDR3 sequence is 16 residues long. Trimming took 4 bases from V and 0 from J, leaving 14 bases between them.

CDR3: CSVVGGMNTEAFF. Here the CDR3 DNA reads TGCAGCGTTGTAGGGGGAATGAACACTGAAGCTTTCTTT. This chain links TRBV29-1 with TRBJ1-1, with D maybe TRBD1 (6 bases). Between the trimmed V and J ends, which lost 4 bases and 0 bases, there was a span of 9 bases. This CDR3 spans 13 amino acids. Germline V lookup: CDR1 SQVTM, CDR2 ANQGSEA.

This chain joins TRBV3-1 and TRBJ2-1, with TRBD2 identical over 11 bases. This CDR3 comprises 15 residues. The germline V gene has CDR1 LGHDT and CDR2 YNNKEL (reference sequence). Trimming at V came to 3 bases and at J to 9 bases, leaving 7 bases not matched to a gene. CDR3 DNA: TGTGCCAGCAGCCATGCCGGGACTAGCGGTAGTGAGCAGTTCTTC. Translating gives CASSHAGTSGSEQFF.

The CDR3 spells CASTSAIGGGYTF. CDR3 DNA sequence: TGTGCCAGCACCTCCGCGATTGGAGGTGGCTACACCTTC. The V and J genes are TRBV3-1 and TRBJ1-2, with unresolved D. Germline V gives CDR1 LGHDT, CDR2 YNNKEL (reference sequence). The CDR3 covers 13 residues. V lost 7 bases, J lost 7 bases, and 16 bases lay in between.